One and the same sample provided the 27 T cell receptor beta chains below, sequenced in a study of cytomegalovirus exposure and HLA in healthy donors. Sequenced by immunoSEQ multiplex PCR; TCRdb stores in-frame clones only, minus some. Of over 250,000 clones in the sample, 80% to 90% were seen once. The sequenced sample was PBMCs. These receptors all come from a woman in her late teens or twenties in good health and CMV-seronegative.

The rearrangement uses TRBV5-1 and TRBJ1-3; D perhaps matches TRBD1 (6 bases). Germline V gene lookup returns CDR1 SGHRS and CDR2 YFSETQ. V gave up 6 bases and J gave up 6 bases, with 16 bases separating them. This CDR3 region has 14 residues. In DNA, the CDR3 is TGCGCCAGCAACCCAACAGGGTCCGAAAACACCATATATTTT. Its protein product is CASNPTGSENTIYF.

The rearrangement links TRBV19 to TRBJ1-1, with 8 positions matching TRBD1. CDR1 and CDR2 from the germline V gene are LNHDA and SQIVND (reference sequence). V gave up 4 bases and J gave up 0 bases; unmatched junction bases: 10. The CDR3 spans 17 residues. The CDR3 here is CASSKIGTGGMNTEAFF. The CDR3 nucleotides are TGTGCCAGTAGTAAGATCGGGACAGGAGGTATGAACACTGAAGCTTTCTTT.

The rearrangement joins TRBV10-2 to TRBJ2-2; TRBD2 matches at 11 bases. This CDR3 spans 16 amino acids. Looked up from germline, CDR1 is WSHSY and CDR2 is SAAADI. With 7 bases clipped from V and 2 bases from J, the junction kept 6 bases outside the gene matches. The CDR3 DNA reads TGCGCCAGCACCATAGCGGGAGGGCAAAACACCGGGGAGCTGTTTTTT. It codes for CASTIAGGQNTGELFF.

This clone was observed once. The CDR3 region is CASSQGLLSYEQYF. The CDR3 DNA follows: TGTGCCAGCAGCCAAGGTCTTCTCTCCTACGAGCAGTACTTC. This chain links TRBV4-2 with TRBJ2-7; D is unresolved. Looked up from germline, CDR1 is LGHNA and CDR2 is YNFKEQ. V was clipped by 1 base and J by 0 bases, with 7 bases between them. This CDR3 has 14 residues.

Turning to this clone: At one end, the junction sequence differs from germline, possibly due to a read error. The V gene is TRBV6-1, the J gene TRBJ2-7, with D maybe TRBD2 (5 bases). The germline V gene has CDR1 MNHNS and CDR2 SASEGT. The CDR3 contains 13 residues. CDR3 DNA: TGTGCCATCAGTGAGTCGGGGTCCCCCGAGCAGTACTTC. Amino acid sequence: CAISESGSPEQYF.

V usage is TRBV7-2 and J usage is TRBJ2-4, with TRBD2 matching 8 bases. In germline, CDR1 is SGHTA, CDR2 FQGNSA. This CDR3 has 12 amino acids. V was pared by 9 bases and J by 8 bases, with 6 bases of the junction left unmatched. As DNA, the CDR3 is TGTGCCAGTCGACCCGGGGGGGACATTCAGTACTTC. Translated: CASRPGGDIQYF.

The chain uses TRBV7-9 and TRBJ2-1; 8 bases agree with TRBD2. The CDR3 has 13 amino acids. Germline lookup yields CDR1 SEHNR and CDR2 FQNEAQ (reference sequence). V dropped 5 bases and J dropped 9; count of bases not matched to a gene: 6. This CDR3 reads CASSETSASEQFF. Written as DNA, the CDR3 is TGTGCCAGCAGCGAGACTAGCGCTAGTGAGCAGTTCTTC. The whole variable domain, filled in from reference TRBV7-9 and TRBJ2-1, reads DTGVSQNPRHKITKRGQNVTFRCDPISEHNRLYWYRQTLGQGPEFLTYFQNEAQLEKSRLLSDRFSAERPKGSFSTLEIQRTEQGDSAMYLCASSETSASEQFFGPGTRLTVL.

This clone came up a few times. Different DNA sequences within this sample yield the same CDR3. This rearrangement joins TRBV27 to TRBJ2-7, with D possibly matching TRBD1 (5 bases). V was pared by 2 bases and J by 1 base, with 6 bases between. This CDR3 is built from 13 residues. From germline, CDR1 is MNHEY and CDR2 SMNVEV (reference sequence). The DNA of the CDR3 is TGTGCCAGCAGTTTACAGGGATCCTACGAGCAGTACTTC. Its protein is CASSLQGSYEQYF.

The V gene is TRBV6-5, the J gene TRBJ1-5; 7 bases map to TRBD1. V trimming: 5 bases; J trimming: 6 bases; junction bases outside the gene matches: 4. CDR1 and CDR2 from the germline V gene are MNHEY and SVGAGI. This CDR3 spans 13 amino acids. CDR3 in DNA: TGTGCCAGCAGTGCGACAGGGCGTCAGCCCCAGCATTTT. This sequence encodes CASSATGRQPQHF.

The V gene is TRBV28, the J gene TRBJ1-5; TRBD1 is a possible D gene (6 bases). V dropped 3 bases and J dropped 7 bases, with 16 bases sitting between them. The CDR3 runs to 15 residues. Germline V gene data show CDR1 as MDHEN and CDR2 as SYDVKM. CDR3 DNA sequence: TGTGCCAGCAGTTTTAACCCTGGGGGCTGGCAGCCCCAGCATTTT. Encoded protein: CASSFNPGGWQPQHF.

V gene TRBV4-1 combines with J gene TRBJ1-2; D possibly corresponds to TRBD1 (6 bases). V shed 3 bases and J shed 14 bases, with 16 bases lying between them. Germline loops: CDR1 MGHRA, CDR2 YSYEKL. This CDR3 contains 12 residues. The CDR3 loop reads CASSQYERGATF. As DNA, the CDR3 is TGCGCCAGCAGCCAGTATGAACGGGGGGCTACCTTC.

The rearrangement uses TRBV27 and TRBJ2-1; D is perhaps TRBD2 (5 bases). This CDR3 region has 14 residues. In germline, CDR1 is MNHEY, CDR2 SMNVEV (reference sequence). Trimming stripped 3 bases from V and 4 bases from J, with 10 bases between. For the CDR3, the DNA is TGTGCCAGCAGTTTCGGAGCGGATTACAATGAGCAGTTCTTC. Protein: CASSFGADYNEQFF.

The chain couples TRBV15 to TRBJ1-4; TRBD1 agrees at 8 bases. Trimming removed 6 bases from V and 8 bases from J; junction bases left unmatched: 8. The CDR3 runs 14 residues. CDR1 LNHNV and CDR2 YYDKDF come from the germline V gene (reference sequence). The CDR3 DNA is TGTGCCACCAGGGGAGACAGGGGCCGGGAAAAACTGTTTTTT. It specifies CATRGDRGREKLFF.

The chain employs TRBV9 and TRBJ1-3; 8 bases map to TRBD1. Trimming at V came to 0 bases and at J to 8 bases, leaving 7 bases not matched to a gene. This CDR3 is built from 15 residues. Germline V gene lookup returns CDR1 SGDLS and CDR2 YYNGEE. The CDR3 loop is CASSVEGQGPDTIYF. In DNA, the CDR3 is TGTGCCAGCAGCGTAGAAGGACAGGGACCGGACACCATATATTTT.

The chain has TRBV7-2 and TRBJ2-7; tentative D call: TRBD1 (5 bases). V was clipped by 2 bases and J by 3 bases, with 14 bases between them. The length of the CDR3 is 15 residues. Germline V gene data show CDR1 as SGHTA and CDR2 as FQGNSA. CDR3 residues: CASSLRSAGNYEQYF. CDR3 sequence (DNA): TGTGCCAGCAGCTTAAGGTCGGCAGGGAACTACGAGCAGTACTTC. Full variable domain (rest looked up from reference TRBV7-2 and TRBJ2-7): GAGVSQSPSNKVTEKGKDVELRCDPISGHTALYWYRQSLGQGLEFLIYFQGNSAPDKSGLPSDRFSAERTGGSVSTLTIQRTQQEDSAVYLCASSLRSAGNYEQYFGPGTRLTVT.

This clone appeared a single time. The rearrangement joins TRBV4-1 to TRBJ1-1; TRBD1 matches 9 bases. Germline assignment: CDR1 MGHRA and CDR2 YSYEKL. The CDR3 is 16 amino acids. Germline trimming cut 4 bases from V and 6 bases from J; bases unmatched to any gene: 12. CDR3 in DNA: TGCGCCAGCAGCCTCCAAGGAACAGGGGGCGTCGCTGAAGCTTTCTTT. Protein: CASSLQGTGGVAEAFF.

Here the CDR3 DNA reads TGTGCCAGCAGCAAAGCGGGAGGCACAGATACGCAGTATTTT. Amino acids: CASSKAGGTDTQYF. The chain recombines TRBV7-6 with TRBJ2-3, with 8 bases matching TRBD2. Per the germline V gene, CDR1 is SGHVS and CDR2 is FNYEAQ. J was trimmed by 1 base and V by 5 bases; bases with no gene match: 2. The CDR3 loop spans 14 amino acids.

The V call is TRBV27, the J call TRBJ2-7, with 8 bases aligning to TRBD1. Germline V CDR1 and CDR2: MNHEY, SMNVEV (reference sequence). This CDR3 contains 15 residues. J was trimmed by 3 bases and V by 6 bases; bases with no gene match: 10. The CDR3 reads CASRRTDRDVYEQYF. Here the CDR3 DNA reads TGTGCCAGCAGGCGAACGGACAGGGACGTCTACGAGCAGTACTTC.

This chain's CDR3 is CASTRDRESYNEQFF. In DNA, the CDR3 is TGTGCCAGCACACGGGACAGGGAATCCTACAATGAGCAGTTCTTC. The chain employs TRBV2 and TRBJ2-1; the match to TRBD1 covers 9 bases. Germline values: CDR1 SNHLY, CDR2 FYNNEI. Germline trimming cut 7 bases from V and 1 base from J; bases unmatched to any gene: 5. The length of the CDR3 is 15 residues.

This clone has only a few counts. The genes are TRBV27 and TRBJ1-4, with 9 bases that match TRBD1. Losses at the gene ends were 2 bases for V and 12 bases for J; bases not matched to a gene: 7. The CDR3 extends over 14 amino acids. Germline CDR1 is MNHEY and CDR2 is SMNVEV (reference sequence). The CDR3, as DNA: TGTGCCAGCAGTTTACCCGGGACAGGGTGGGAACTGTTTTTT. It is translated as CASSLPGTGWELFF.

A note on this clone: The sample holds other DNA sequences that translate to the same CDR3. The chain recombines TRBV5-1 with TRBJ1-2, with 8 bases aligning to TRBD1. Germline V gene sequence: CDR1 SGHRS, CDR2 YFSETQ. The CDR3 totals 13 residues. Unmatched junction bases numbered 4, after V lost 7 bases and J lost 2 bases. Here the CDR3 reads CASRRTGNYGYTF. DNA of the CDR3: TGCGCCAGCCGCCGGACAGGGAACTATGGCTACACCTTC.

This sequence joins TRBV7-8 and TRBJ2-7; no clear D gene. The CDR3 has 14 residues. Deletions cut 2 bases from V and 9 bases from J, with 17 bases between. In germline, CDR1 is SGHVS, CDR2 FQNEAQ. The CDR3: CASSLNYGETGQYF. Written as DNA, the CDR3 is TGTGCCAGCAGCTTAAATTACGGAGAGACCGGGCAGTACTTC.

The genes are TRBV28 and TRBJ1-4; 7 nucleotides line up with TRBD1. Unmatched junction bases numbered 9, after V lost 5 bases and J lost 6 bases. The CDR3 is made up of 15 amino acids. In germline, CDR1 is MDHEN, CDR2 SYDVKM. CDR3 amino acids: CASSLGQAEYEKLFF. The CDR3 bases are TGTGCCAGCAGTCTTGGACAGGCCGAATATGAAAAACTGTTTTTT.

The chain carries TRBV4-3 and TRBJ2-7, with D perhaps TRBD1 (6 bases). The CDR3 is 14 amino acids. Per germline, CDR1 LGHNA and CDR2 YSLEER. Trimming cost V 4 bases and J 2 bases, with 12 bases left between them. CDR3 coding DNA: TGCGCCAGCAGCCCACAAAAGGGGGCCTACGAGCAGTACTTC. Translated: CASSPQKGAYEQYF.

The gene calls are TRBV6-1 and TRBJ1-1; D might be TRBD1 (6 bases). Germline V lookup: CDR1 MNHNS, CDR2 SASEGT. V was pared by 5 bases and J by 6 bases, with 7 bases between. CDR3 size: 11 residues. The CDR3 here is CASSYRAEAFF. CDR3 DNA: TGTGCCAGCAGTTACAGGGCTGAAGCTTTCTTT.

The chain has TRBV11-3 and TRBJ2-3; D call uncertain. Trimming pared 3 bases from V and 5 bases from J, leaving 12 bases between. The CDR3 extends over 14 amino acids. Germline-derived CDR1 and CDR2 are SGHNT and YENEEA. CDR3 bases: TGTGCCAGCAGCTTGGAGAGCGTGGGAGATACGCAGTATTTT. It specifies CASSLESVGDTQYF. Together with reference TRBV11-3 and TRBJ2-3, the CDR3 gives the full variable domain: EAGVVQSPRYKIIEKKQPVAFWCNPISGHNTLYWYLQNLGQGPELLIRYENEEAVDDSQLPKDRFSAERLKGVDSTLKIQPAELGDSAVYLCASSLESVGDTQYFGPGTRLTVL.

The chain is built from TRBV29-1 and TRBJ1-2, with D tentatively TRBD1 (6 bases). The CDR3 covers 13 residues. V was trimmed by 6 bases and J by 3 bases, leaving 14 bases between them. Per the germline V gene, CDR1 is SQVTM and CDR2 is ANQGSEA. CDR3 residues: CSVRGGLDYGYTF. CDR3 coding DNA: TGCAGCGTGAGGGGGGGGTTAGACTATGGCTACACCTTC.